The TCR beta chain under discussion was sequenced for a study of CD8 T cells in Susac syndrome. About this clonotype: Its target is unknown.

When the RNA was reverse transcribed, random hexamers were used with an input of about 0.5 to 1 ug. TCRdb reprocessed the immunoSEQ multiplex PCR reads with MiXCR, giving one entry per CDR3 protein. Of some 94,000 distinct CDR3 sequences in the sample, just under 95% were seen once. Study-level findings and limits: Susac syndrome CD4+ T cell repertoires showed no clonal expansion.

V gave up 4 bases and J gave up 6 bases; unmatched junction bases: 5. CDR1 and CDR2 (germline): SGHRS, YFSETQ. The CDR3 is 13 amino acids. Source material: CD4+ T cells from PBMCs. The gene calls are TRBV5-1 and TRBJ1-1, with 8 positions matching TRBD1. The TCR sequence derives from a human donor with Susac syndrome. The CDR3 bases are TGCGCCAGCAGCGGACAGGGTCGCGCTGAAGCTTTCTTT. Translating gives CASSGQGRAEAFF.